The next 5 T cell receptor beta chains were all read from a single sample in a study of blood T cells in healthy people across ages. Using a J-beta primer mix together with a sample-barcoded 5' primer, a second PCR was run for roughly 7 to 11 cycles. TCRdb re-called the 5' RACE reads through MiXCR, storing one row per CDR3 protein. Of some 690,000 distinct CDR3 sequences listed, approximately 21% were seen once; the top ten hold under 25%. Source material: blood. The source of these receptors is a man between 65 and 79 years old in good health.

This rearrangement joins TRBV7-9 to TRBJ2-3; D remains unclear. Trimming took 4 bases from V and 5 from J, leaving 16 bases between them. This CDR3 has 15 amino acids. Germline loops: CDR1 SEHNR, CDR2 FQNEAQ (reference sequence). CDR3 amino acids: CASSSDPARVDTQYF. DNA of the CDR3: TGTGCCAGCAGCTCGGACCCCGCGCGAGTAGATACGCAGTATTTT.

The V and J genes are TRBV6-2 or TRBV6-3 and TRBJ2-1, with unresolved D. Trimming took off 4 bases at V and 5 bases at J, with 18 bases between the two ends. Germline CDR1 reads MNHEY; CDR2 reads SVGEGT. This CDR3 comprises 16 residues. CDR3 sequence: CASSSARVGNNNEQFF. The CDR3 DNA sequence: TGTGCCAGCAGTTCCGCCAGAGTGGGGAATAACAATGAGCAGTTCTTC.

This clonotype was recorded many times. The V call is TRBV7-9, the J call TRBJ2-5; D unclear. The CDR3 has 12 amino acids. Trimming cost V 2 bases and J 5 bases, with 6 bases left between them. Per germline, CDR1 SEHNR and CDR2 FQNEAQ (reference sequence). The CDR3 region has the DNA TGTGCCAGCAGCTTACTGGGGGAGACCCAGTACTTC. Its protein is CASSLLGETQYF.

The chain employs TRBV21-1 and TRBJ2-3. TRBV21-1 is deemed a pseudogene. The CDR3 consists of 12 residues. CDR3 sequence reads: CASSKLADTQYF. In DNA form, the CDR3 reads TGTGCCAGCAGCAAACTAGCAGATACGCAGTATTTT.

The chain recombines TRBV4-3 with TRBJ2-7, with D unclear. The germline gives CDR1 LGHNA, CDR2 YSLEER. CDR3 length equals 13 residues. Trimming cost V 4 bases and J 6 bases, with 13 bases left between them. The CDR3 spells CASSPALDREQYV. The CDR3 DNA reads TGCGCCAGCAGCCCAGCTCTAGATCGCGAGCAGTACGTC.